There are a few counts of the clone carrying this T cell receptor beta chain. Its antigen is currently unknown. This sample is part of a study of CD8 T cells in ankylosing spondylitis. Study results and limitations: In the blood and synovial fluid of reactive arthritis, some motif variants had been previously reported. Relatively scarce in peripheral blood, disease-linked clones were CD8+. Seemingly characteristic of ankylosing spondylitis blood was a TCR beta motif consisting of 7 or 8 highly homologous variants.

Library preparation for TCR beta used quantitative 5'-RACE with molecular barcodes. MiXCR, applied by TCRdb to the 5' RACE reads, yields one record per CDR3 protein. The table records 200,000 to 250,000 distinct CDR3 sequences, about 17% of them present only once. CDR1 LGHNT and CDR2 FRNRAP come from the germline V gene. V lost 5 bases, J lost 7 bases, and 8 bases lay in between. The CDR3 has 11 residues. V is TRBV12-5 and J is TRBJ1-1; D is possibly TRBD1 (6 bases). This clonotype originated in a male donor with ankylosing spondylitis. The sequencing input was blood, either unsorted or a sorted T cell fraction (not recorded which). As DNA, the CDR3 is TGTGCTAGTGGTGGACAGAATGAAGCTTTCTTT. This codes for CASGGQNEAFF.